This TCR beta chain is from a study of cytomegalovirus exposure and HLA in healthy donors. PCR was performed using 60 Vbeta and 13 Jbeta primers. The protocol was immunoSEQ multiplex PCR, while the TCRdb copy is restricted to in-frame clones and leaves out a portion. The sample has 150,000 to 200,000 clones; about 80% are singletons. The CDR3 length is 14 residues. Germline loops: CDR1 MNHEY, CDR2 SMNVEV (reference sequence). J lost 5 bases, V lost 7 bases, and 6 bases had no gene match. This receptor was taken from a man younger than 45 in good health and CMV-seronegative. The chain is built from TRBV27 and TRBJ2-7; 12 bases are shared with TRBD2. What was sequenced was PBMCs. CDR3 DNA sequence: TGTGCCAGCACAACTAGCGGGAGGAGCGACGAGCAGTACTTC. It specifies CASTTSGRSDEQYF.